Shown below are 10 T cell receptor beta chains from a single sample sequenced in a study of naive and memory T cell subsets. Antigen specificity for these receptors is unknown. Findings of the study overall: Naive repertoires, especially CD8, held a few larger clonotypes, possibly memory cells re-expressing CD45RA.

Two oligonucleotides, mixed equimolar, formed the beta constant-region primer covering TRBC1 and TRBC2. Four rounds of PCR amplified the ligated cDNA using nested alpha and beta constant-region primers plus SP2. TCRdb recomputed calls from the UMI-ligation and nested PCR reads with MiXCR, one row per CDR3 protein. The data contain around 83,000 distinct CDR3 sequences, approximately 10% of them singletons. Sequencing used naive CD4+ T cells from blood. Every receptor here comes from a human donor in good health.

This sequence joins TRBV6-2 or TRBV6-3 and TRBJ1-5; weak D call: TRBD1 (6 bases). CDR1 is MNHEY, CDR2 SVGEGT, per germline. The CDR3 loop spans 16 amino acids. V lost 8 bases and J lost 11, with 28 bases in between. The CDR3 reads CASGIQGRKGSSAQHF. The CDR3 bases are TGTGCCAGCGGCATACAGGGAAGGAAAGGGTCTTCGGCCCAGCATTTT.

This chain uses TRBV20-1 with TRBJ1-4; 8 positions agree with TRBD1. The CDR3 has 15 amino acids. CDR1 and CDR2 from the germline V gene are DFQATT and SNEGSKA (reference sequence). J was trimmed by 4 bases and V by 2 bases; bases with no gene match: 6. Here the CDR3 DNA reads TGCAGTGCTAGACAGGGGGCCAAGAATAATGAAAAACTGTTTTTT. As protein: CSARQGAKNNEKLFF.

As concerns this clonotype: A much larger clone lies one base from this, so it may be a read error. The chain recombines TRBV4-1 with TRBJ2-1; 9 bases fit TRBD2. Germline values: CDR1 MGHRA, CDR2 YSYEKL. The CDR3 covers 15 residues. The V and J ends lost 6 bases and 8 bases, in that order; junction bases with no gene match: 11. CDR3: CASSFSGGYYYEQFF. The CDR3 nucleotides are TGCGCCAGCAGTTTCAGCGGGGGGTATTACTATGAGCAGTTCTTC.

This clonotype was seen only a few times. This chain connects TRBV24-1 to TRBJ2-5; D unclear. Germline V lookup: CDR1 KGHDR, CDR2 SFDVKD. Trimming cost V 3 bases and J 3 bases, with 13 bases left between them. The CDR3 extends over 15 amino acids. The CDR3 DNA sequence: TGTGCCACCAGTGATCCCGGACGGACCAAAGAGACCCAGTACTTC. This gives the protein CATSDPGRTKETQYF.

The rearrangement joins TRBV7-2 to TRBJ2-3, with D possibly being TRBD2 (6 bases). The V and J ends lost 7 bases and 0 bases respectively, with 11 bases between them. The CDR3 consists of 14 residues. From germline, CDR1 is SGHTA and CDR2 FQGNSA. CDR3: CASKTRGSTDTQYF. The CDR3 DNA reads TGTGCCAGCAAGACTAGGGGAAGCACAGATACGCAGTATTTT.

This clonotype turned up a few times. CDR3 DNA sequence: TGTGCCAGCAATCTAAGTCCCGGGACAGGGGGCGCGGGGTCCTACAATGAGCAGTTCTTC. It translates to CASNLSPGTGGAGSYNEQFF. The chain couples TRBV7-9 to TRBJ2-1; 12 nucleotides align to TRBD1. The CDR3 length is 20 residues. Germline CDR1 SEHNR, CDR2 FQNEAQ (reference sequence). J lost 1 base, V lost 7 bases, and 17 bases had no gene match. Based on the CDR3 plus reference TRBV7-9 and TRBJ2-1, the full variable domain is DTGVSQNPRHKITKRGQNVTFRCDPISEHNRLYWYRQTLGQGPEFLTYFQNEAQLEKSRLLSDRFSAERPKGSFSTLEIQRTEQGDSAMYLCASNLSPGTGGAGSYNEQFFGPGTRLTVL.

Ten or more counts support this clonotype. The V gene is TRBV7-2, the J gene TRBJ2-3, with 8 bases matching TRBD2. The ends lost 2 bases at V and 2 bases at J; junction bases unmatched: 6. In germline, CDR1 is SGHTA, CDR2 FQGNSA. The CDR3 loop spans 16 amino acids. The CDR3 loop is CASSLKRGGITDTQYF. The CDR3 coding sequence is TGTGCCAGCAGCTTAAAACGGGGGGGGATCACAGATACGCAGTATTTT. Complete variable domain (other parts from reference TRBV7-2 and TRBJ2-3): GAGVSQSPSNKVTEKGKDVELRCDPISGHTALYWYRQSLGQGLEFLIYFQGNSAPDKSGLPSDRFSAERTGGSVSTLTIQRTQQEDSAVYLCASSLKRGGITDTQYFGPGTRLTVL.

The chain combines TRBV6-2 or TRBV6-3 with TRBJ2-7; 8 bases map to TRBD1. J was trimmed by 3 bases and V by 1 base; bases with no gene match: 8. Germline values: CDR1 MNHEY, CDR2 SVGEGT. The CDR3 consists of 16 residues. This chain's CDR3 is CASSYFGDRGSYEQYF. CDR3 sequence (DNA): TGTGCCAGCAGTTACTTCGGCGACAGGGGAAGCTACGAGCAGTACTTC.

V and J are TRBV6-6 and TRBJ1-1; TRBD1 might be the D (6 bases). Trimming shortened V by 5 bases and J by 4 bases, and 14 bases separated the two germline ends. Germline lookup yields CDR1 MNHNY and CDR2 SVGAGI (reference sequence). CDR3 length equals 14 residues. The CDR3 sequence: CASSQRTGLTEAFF. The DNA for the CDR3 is TGTGCCAGCAGTCAACGAACAGGGCTCACTGAAGCTTTCTTT.

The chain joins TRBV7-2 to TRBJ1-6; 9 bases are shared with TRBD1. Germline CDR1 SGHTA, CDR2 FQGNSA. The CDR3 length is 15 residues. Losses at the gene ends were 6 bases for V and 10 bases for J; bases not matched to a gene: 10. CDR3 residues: CASRNAGTGNSPLHF. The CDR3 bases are TGTGCCAGCAGAAACGCCGGGACAGGGAACTCACCCCTCCACTTT.